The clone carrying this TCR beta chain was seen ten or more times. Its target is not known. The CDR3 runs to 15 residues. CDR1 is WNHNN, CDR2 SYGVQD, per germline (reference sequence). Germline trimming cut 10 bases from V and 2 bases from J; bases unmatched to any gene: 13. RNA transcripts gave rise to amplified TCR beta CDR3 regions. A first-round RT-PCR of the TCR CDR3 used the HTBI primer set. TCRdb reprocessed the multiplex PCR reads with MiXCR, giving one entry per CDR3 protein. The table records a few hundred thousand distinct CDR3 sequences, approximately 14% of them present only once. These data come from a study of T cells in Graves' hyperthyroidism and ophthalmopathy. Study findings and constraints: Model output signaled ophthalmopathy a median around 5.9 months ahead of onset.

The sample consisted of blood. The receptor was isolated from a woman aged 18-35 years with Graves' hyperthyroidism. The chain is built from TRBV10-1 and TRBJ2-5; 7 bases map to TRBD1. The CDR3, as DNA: TGCGCCACCAACTTCAGAGACAGGGATCAAGAGACCCAGTACTTC. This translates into CATNFRDRDQETQYF.